The 4 T cell receptor beta chains below come from one sample, sequenced in a study of T cells expressing NK-cell markers. TCRdb reprocessed the 5' RACE reads, keeping one entry per CDR3 protein, no DNA. Its listing shows around 260,000 distinct CDR3 sequences. Sample: blood T cells: a sorted CD56 or NKG2C T cell subset, CD4+ or CD8+ T cells, or bulk PBMC T cells (not recorded which). Receptors originate from a woman between 18 and 69 years old in good health.

The rearrangement uses TRBV7-2 and TRBJ2-1. Germline CDR1 SGHTA, CDR2 FQGNSA. This CDR3 spans 13 amino acids. The CDR3 sequence is CASSQRIGNEQFF.

This chain joins TRBV6-2 or TRBV6-3 and TRBJ1-1; TCRdb's D call of TRBD1 is untestable without DNA. CDR1 is MNHEY and CDR2 is SVGEGT in the germline V gene. This CDR3 contains 16 residues. CDR3 sequence: CASSPLDGPPRTEAFF.

The chain is built from TRBV20-1 and TRBJ2-3. Per the germline V gene, CDR1 is DFQATT and CDR2 is SNEGSKA (reference sequence). The length of the CDR3 is 14 residues. CDR3 in amino acids: CSAIAATRTDTQYF.

This rearrangement joins TRBV14 to TRBJ2-1; TCRdb returns TRBD1, unconfirmable since there is no DNA. The germline gives CDR1 SGHDN, CDR2 FVKESK. The CDR3 covers 15 residues. CDR3: CASSHRQLTYNEQFF. Full variable domain (rest looked up from reference TRBV14 and TRBJ2-1): EAGVTQFPSHSVIEKGQTVTLRCDPISGHDNLYWYRRVMGKEIKFLLHFVKESKQDESGMPNNRFLAERTGGTYSTLKVQPAELEDSGVYFCASSHRQLTYNEQFFGPGTRLTVL.